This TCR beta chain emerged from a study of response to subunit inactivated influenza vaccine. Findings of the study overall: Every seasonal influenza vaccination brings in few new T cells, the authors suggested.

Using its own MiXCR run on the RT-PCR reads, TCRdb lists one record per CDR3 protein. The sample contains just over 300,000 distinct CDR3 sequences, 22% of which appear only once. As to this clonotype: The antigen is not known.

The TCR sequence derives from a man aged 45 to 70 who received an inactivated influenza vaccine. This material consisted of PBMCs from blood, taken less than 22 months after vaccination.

The CDR3 reads CASSFTTWTSVPDTQYF. Written as DNA, the CDR3 is TGTGCCAGCAGCTTTACGACTTGGACTAGCGTACCAGATACGCAGTATTTT. The chain joins TRBV12-1 to TRBJ2-3; the table gives TRBD2 as D, unverified against the DNA. TRBV12-1 is recorded as a pseudogene. The CDR3 spans 17 residues.